This T cell receptor beta chain was profiled in a study of T cell clonality in common variable immunodeficiency. This CDR3 has 15 amino acids. Germline V lookup: CDR1 DFQATT, CDR2 SNEGSKA (reference sequence). The trim removed 4 bases at V and 4 bases at J, leaving 7 bases unmatched. Many counts were recorded for this clone. The missing CDR3 end, 3 residues past where the read stops, is filled in from the germline J gene. Equal genomic DNA amounts from CVID and control samples were sequenced. Profiled with immunoSEQ multiplex PCR; TCRdb holds only in-frame clones, not every one. The table lists fewer than 60,000 clones, with no singletons. Blood samples were heparinized, about 4.5 to 8 ml per donor.

The chain recombines TRBV20-1 with TRBJ1-4; 9 bases fit TRBD1. This TCR was sampled from a person aged 18 to 75 in good health. Sample: peripheral blood mononuclear cells. The CDR3 region is CSATKGTGSNEKLFF. The DNA read from the CDR3 is TGCAGTGCTACGAAAGGGACAGGGAGTAATGAAAAA.